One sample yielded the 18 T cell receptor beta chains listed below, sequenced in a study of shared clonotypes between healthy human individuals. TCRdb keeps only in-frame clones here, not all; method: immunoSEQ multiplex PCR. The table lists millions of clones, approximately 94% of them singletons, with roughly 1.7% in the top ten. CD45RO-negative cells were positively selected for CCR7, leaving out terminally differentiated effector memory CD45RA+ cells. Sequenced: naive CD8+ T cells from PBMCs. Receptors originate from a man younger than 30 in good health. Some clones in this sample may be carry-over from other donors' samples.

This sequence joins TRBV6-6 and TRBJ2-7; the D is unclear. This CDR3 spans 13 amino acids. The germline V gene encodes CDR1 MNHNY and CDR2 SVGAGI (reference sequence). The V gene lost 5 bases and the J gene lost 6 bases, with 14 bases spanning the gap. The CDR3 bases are TGTGCCAGCAGTCCCGGTGTCACCGGCGAGCAGTACTTC. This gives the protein CASSPGVTGEQYF.

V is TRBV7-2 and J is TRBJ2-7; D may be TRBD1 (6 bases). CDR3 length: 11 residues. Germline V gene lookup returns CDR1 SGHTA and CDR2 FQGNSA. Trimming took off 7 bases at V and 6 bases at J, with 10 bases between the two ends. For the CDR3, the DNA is TGTGCCAGCACCATCAGGGGCGAGCAGTACTTC. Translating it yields CASTIRGEQYF.

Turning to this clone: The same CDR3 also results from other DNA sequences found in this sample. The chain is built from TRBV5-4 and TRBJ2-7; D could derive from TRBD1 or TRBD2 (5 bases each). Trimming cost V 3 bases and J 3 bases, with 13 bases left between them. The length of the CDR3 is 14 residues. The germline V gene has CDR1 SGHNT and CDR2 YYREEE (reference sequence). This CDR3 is CASSSRDRSYEQYF. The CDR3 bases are TGTGCCAGCAGCTCCCGGGACCGCAGCTACGAGCAGTACTTC.

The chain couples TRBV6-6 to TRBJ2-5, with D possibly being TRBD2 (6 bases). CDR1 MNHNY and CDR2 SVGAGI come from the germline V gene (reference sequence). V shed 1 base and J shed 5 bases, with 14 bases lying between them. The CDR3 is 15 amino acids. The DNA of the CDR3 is TGTGCCAGCAGTTACTTCACGGGGGTCGGGGAGACCCAGTACTTC. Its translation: CASSYFTGVGETQYF.

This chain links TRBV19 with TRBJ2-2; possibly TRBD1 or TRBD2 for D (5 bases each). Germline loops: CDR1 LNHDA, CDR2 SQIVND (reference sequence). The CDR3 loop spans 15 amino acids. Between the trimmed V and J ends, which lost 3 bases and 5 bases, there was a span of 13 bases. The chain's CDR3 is CASSIRDVWTGELFF. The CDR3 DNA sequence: TGTGCCAGTAGTATTAGGGACGTTTGGACCGGGGAGCTGTTTTTT. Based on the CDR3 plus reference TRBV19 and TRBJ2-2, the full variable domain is DGGITQSPKYLFRKEGQNVTLSCEQNLNHDAMYWYRQDPGQGLRLIYYSQIVNDFQKGDIAEGYSVSREKKESFPLTVTSAQKNPTAFYLCASSIRDVWTGELFFGEGSRLTVL.

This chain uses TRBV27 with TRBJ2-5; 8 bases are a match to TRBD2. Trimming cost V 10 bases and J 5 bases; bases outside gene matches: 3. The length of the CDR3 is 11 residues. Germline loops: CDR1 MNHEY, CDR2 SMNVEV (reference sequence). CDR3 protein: CATTGGETQYF. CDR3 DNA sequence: TGTGCCACCACGGGGGGGGAGACCCAGTACTTC.

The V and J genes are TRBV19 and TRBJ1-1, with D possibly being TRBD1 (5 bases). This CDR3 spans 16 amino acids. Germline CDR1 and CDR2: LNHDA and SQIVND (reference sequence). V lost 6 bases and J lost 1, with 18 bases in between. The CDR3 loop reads CASRPLWGERNTEAFF. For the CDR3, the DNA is TGTGCCAGTAGACCCCTGTGGGGGGAGAGGAACACTGAAGCTTTCTTT. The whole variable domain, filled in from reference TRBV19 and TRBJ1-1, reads DGGITQSPKYLFRKEGQNVTLSCEQNLNHDAMYWYRQDPGQGLRLIYYSQIVNDFQKGDIAEGYSVSREKKESFPLTVTSAQKNPTAFYLCASRPLWGERNTEAFFGQGTRLTVV.

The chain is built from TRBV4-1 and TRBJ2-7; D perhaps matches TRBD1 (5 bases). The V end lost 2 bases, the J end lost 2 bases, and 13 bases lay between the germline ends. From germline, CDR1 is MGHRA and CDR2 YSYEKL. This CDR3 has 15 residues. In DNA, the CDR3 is TGCGCCAGCAGCCAAACTCAGGGATTTCCCTACGAGCAGTACTTC. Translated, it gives CASSQTQGFPYEQYF.

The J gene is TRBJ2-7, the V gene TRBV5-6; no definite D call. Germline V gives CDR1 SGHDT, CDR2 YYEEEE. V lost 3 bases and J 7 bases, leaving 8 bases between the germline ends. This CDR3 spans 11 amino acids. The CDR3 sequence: CASSSLAEQYF. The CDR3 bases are TGTGCCAGCAGCTCCTTGGCAGAGCAGTACTTC. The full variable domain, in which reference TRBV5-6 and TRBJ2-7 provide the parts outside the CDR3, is DAGVTQSPTHLIKTRGQQVTLRCSPKSGHDTVSWYQQALGQGPQFIFQYYEEEERQRGNFPDRFSGHQFPNYSSELNVNALLLGDSALYLCASSSLAEQYFGPGTRLTVT.

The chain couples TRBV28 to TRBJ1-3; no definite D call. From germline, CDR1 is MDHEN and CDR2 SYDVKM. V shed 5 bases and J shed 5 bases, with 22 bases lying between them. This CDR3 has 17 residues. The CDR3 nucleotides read TGTGCCAGCAGTCACACTAGGGCGCATTCCATGAGAAACACCATATATTTT. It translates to CASSHTRAHSMRNTIYF.

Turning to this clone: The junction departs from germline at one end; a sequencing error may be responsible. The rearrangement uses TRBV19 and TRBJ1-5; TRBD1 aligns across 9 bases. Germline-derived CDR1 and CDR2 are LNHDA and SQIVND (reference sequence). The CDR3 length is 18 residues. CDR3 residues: CASSIGTGFFYSNQPQHF. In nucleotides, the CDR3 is TGTGCCAGTAGCATAGGGACAGGGTTTTTCTACAGCAATCAGCCCCAGCATTTT.

The CDR3 DNA reads TGTGCCAGCTCACTATCCGGGACTAGCGGAGAGACCCAGTACTTC. Translated: CASSLSGTSGETQYF. The genes are TRBV18 and TRBJ2-5, with TRBD2 matching 11 bases. Germline V gene lookup returns CDR1 KGHSH and CDR2 LQKENI. This CDR3 region has 15 residues. With V trimmed by 4 bases and J by 4 bases, 5 bases remained unmatched.

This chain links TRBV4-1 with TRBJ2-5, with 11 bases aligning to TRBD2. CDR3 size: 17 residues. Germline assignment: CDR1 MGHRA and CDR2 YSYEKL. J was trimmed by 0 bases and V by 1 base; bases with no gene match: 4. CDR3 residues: CASSQARLAGNQETQYF. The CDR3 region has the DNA TGCGCCAGCAGCCAAGCCCGACTAGCGGGGAACCAAGAGACCCAGTACTTC.

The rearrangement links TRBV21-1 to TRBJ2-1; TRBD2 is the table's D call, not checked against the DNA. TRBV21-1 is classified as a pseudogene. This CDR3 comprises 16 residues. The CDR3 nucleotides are TGTGCCAGCAGCAAAGGGGAGGGGGAAGGTCGGGATGAGCAGTTCTTC. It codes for CASSKGEGEGRDEQFF.

The CDR3, as DNA: TGTGCCAGCTCCCAAGGGATAGGCTCCACTGAAGCTTTCTTT. This gives the protein CASSQGIGSTEAFF. The chain joins TRBV11-1 to TRBJ1-1; D is ambiguous. Germline V CDR1 and CDR2: SGHAT, FQDESV (reference sequence). This CDR3 has 14 amino acids. V lost 8 bases to trimming and J lost 4 bases, with 17 bases between them.

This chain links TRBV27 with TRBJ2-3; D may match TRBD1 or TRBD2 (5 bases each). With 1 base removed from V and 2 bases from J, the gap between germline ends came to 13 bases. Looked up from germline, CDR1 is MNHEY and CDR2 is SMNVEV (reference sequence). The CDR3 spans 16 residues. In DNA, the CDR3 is TGTGCCAGCAGTTTATTTTTGGGGGACCTCACAGATACGCAGTATTTT. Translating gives CASSLFLGDLTDTQYF.

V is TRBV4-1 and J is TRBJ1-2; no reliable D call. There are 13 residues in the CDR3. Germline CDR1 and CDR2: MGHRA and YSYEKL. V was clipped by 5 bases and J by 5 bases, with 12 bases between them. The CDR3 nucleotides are TGCGCCAGCAGCTCAGGATGGTTTTATGGCTACACCTTC. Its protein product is CASSSGWFYGYTF.

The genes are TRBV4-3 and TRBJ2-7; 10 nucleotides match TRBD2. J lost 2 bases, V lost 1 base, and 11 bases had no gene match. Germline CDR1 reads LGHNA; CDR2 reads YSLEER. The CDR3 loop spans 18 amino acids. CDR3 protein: CASSQATHPSGRPYEQYF. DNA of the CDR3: TGCGCCAGCAGCCAAGCCACCCATCCTAGCGGGAGACCCTACGAGCAGTACTTC.